The next 11 T cell receptor beta chains were all read from a single sample in a study of shared clonotypes between healthy human individuals. Clones were read by immunoSEQ multiplex PCR, and TCRdb kept only the in-frame ones, dropping some. The sample has over a million clones, approximately 96% seen once. The specimen sequenced was naive CD4+ T cells sorted from blood. Sample subset: CD45RA+ positively selected. These receptors were taken from a man in his thirties or forties in good health.

The chain uses TRBV4-3 and TRBJ2-7; D gene ambiguous. This CDR3 region has 13 residues. Deletions cut 4 bases from V and 3 bases from J, with 10 bases between. Germline-derived CDR1 and CDR2 are LGHNA and YSLEER. The CDR3 loop reads CASSLEMFYEQYF. DNA for the CDR3: TGCGCCAGCAGCCTTGAGATGTTCTACGAGCAGTACTTC.

The rearrangement uses TRBV5-1 and TRBJ1-4; 8 bases fit TRBD1. The CDR3 is 17 residues long. Trimming took 4 bases from V and 2 from J; bases not matched to a gene: 10. Germline V gene sequence: CDR1 SGHRS, CDR2 YFSETQ. The CDR3 reads CASSHRGLVITNEKLFF. The CDR3 DNA reads as TGCGCCAGCAGCCACAGGGGGTTGGTGATTACTAATGAAAAACTGTTTTTT.

The gene calls are TRBV4-3 and TRBJ1-1, with D possibly being TRBD1 (5 bases). Trimming stripped 0 bases from V and 4 bases from J, with 12 bases between. This CDR3 is 15 amino acids long. The germline gives CDR1 LGHNA, CDR2 YSLEER. The CDR3 reads CASSQDPGVSTEAFF. DNA for the CDR3: TGCGCCAGCAGCCAAGATCCGGGGGTGAGCACTGAAGCTTTCTTT.

This chain uses TRBV27 with TRBJ2-1; the D is unclear. The CDR3 runs to 13 residues. Germline loops: CDR1 MNHEY, CDR2 SMNVEV (reference sequence). V lost 5 bases and J lost 7, with 12 bases in between. The CDR3 sequence: CASSSLGQNEQFF. In DNA form, the CDR3 reads TGTGCCAGCAGTAGCCTAGGCCAGAATGAGCAGTTCTTC.

The V call is TRBV15, the J call TRBJ1-3; D gene unclear. Germline V gives CDR1 LNHNV, CDR2 YYDKDF (reference sequence). The CDR3 consists of 16 residues. Trimming took 0 bases from V and 0 from J, leaving 9 bases between them. The CDR3: CATSRETARSGNTIYF. CDR3 DNA sequence: TGTGCCACCAGCAGAGAGACCGCCCGCTCTGGAAACACCATATATTTT.

The DNA for the CDR3 is TGCGCCAGCAGCGGCGGGACAGGGTTCGCAGATACGCAGTATTTT. This codes for CASSGGTGFADTQYF. V is TRBV5-1 and J is TRBJ2-3, with 9 bases that match TRBD1. V lost 4 bases to trimming and J lost 4 bases; unmatched junction nucleotides: 7. The germline gives CDR1 SGHRS, CDR2 YFSETQ. This CDR3 spans 15 amino acids.

V gene TRBV6-5 combines with J gene TRBJ2-7; D possibly corresponds to TRBD1 (5 bases). The V and J ends lost 2 bases and 4 bases respectively, with 12 bases between them. The germline gives CDR1 MNHEY, CDR2 SVGAGI. CDR3 length: 14 amino acids. The CDR3 sequence is CASSYSGAKYEQYF. CDR3 DNA: TGTGCCAGCAGTTACAGTGGGGCAAAATACGAGCAGTACTTC.

This chain connects TRBV7-3 to TRBJ2-1; 11 bases are shared with TRBD2. This CDR3 has 16 residues. Germline lookup yields CDR1 SGHTA and CDR2 FQGTGA. V was pared by 8 bases and J by 10 bases, with 16 bases of the junction left unmatched. CDR3 coding DNA: TGTGCCAGCGGACCTAGCGGGAGGACTGCAAATTCGGAGCAGTTCTTC. Residues: CASGPSGRTANSEQFF.

V usage is TRBV2 and J usage is TRBJ2-7, with D possibly matching TRBD2 (5 bases). The V gene lost 8 bases and the J gene lost 0 bases, with 14 bases spanning the gap. In germline, CDR1 is SNHLY, CDR2 FYNNEI. This CDR3 contains 14 residues. The CDR3 protein is CASGVYGDSYEQYF. The CDR3 bases are TGTGCCAGCGGAGTCTACGGGGACTCCTACGAGCAGTACTTC.

V is TRBV19 and J is TRBJ2-7; D is uncertain. The CDR3 runs to 11 residues. With 4 bases removed from V and 5 bases from J, the gap between germline ends came to 6 bases. Germline V gene data show CDR1 as LNHDA and CDR2 as SQIVND (reference sequence). DNA for the CDR3: TGTGCCAGTAGTAAGGCCAACGAGCAGTACTTC. Residues: CASSKANEQYF. Together with reference TRBV19 and TRBJ2-7, the CDR3 gives the full variable domain: DGGITQSPKYLFRKEGQNVTLSCEQNLNHDAMYWYRQDPGQGLRLIYYSQIVNDFQKGDIAEGYSVSREKKESFPLTVTSAQKNPTAFYLCASSKANEQYFGPGTRLTVT.

CDR3 sequence reads: CSARLGSEQYF. CDR3 DNA sequence: TGCAGTGCTAGATTAGGAAGCGAGCAGTACTTC. This chain uses TRBV20-1 with TRBJ2-7; no clear D. The V end lost 2 bases, the J end lost 6 bases, and 8 bases lay between the germline ends. Germline V gives CDR1 DFQATT, CDR2 SNEGSKA (reference sequence). The CDR3 loop spans 11 amino acids.